Listed below are T cell receptor beta chains from one sample, sequenced in a study of T-cell reconstitution after alpha-beta-depleted transplantation in children. TCRdb independently ran MiXCR on the PCR reads; one entry per CDR3 protein. The profile shows roughly 400,000 distinct CDR3 sequences, roughly 20% of them singletons. The source material was PBMCs from the stem cell graft donor, sampled from the stem cell graft. The receptors shown here come from a human donor who donated a stem cell graft to a child with acute myeloid leukemia. CDR3s include the opening cysteine and the closing phenylalanine or tryptophan. Each record gives: CDR3 protein, CDR3 DNA, J gene, V gene, clone size, CDR3 length, D gene. The D gene is left open where the match is weak. Rows give clone size only sometimes, using once, few, many, or a class for an expanded clone.

CDR3aa: CASSLALRGTSNADTQYF; CDR3nt: TGTGCCAGCAGTTTAGCGCTAAGGGGGACTAGCAACGCAGATACGCAGTATTTT; j_gene: TRBJ2-3; v_gene: TRBV12-3/TRBV12-4; abundance: few; len: 18; d_gene: TRBD2
CDR3aa: CASSVGGSGSSYEQYF; CDR3nt: TGTGCCAGCAGCGTAGGGGGTAGCGGGAGCTCCTACGAGCAGTACTTC; j_gene: TRBJ2-7; v_gene: TRBV9; abundance: few; len: 16; d_gene: TRBD2
CDR3aa: CASSAWGQGSGQPQHF; CDR3nt: TGTGCCAGCAGTGCATGGGGACAGGGAAGCGGTCAGCCCCAGCATTTT; j_gene: TRBJ1-5; v_gene: TRBV12-3/TRBV12-4; abundance: few; len: 16; d_gene: TRBD1
CDR3aa: CSARPGLAGFGTDTQYF; CDR3nt: TGCAGTGCTCGACCGGGACTAGCGGGATTTGGCACAGATACGCAGTATTTT; j_gene: TRBJ2-3; v_gene: TRBV20-1; abundance: .; len: 17; d_gene: TRBD2
CDR3aa: CASSYRVRDTEAFF; CDR3nt: TGTGCCAGCAGTTACCGGGTTCGGGACACTGAAGCTTTCTTT; j_gene: TRBJ1-1; v_gene: TRBV6-5; abundance: few; len: 14; d_gene: .
CDR3aa: CASSPRLAGETGELFF; CDR3nt: TGTGCCAGCAGCCCGAGACTAGCGGGGGAGACCGGGGAGCTGTTTTTT; j_gene: TRBJ2-2; v_gene: TRBV12-3/TRBV12-4; abundance: .; len: 16; d_gene: TRBD2
CDR3aa: CASSLGGSENEQFF; CDR3nt: TGTGCCAGCAGCTTGGGGGGATCCGAGAATGAGCAGTTCTTC; j_gene: TRBJ2-1; v_gene: TRBV7-9; abundance: many; len: 14; d_gene: .
CDR3aa: CASSQGPRAMNTEAFF; CDR3nt: TGTGCCAGCAGCCAAGGCCCGCGGGCAATGAACACTGAAGCTTTCTTT; j_gene: TRBJ1-1; v_gene: TRBV4-2; abundance: .; len: 16; d_gene: .
CDR3aa: CASSFFGLRDRSLKQYF; CDR3nt: TGTGCCAGCAGCTTCTTTGGACTCCGGGACAGATCCTTGAAGCAGTACTTC; j_gene: TRBJ2-7; v_gene: TRBV11-2; abundance: .; len: 17; d_gene: TRBD1
CDR3aa: CASSFGDGKLFF; CDR3nt: TGCGCCAGCAGCTTCGGGGATGGAAAACTGTTTTTT; j_gene: TRBJ1-4; v_gene: TRBV5-1; abundance: .; len: 12; d_gene: .
CDR3aa: CASSFDSSYEQYF; CDR3nt: TGTGCCAGCAGCTTCGACAGCTCCTACGAGCAGTACTTC; j_gene: TRBJ2-7; v_gene: TRBV7-6; abundance: .; len: 13; d_gene: .
CDR3aa: CSATFPSGQETQYF; CDR3nt: TGCAGTGCTACCTTTCCTAGCGGGCAAGAGACCCAGTACTTC; j_gene: TRBJ2-5; v_gene: TRBV20-1; abundance: many; len: 14; d_gene: TRBD2
CDR3aa: CASSLPRGQSYEQYF; CDR3nt: TGTGCCAGCAGTTTACCCCGGGGCCAGTCCTACGAGCAGTACTTC; j_gene: TRBJ2-7; v_gene: TRBV27; abundance: few; len: 15; d_gene: .
CDR3aa: CSVDPGSETQYF; CDR3nt: TGCAGCGTTGATCCAGGGTCGGAGACCCAGTACTTC; j_gene: TRBJ2-5; v_gene: TRBV29-1; abundance: few; len: 12; d_gene: .
CDR3aa: CASSLGRPLSTDTQYF; CDR3nt: TGTGCCAGCAGCTTAGGGAGGCCTCTCAGCACAGATACGCAGTATTTT; j_gene: TRBJ2-3; v_gene: TRBV7-2; abundance: few; len: 16; d_gene: .
CDR3aa: CSARLPTDTQYF; CDR3nt: TGCAGTGCTAGACTCCCCACAGATACGCAGTATTTT; j_gene: TRBJ2-3; v_gene: TRBV20-1; abundance: .; len: 12; d_gene: .
CDR3aa: CASSSRQNNEQFF; CDR3nt: TGTGCCAGCAGTTCCCGACAGAACAATGAGCAGTTCTTC; j_gene: TRBJ2-1; v_gene: TRBV12-3/TRBV12-4; abundance: few; len: 13; d_gene: .
CDR3aa: CASSSLTSSGNTIYF; CDR3nt: TGTGCCAGCAGTTCCCTGACGAGCTCTGGAAACACCATATATTTT; j_gene: TRBJ1-3; v_gene: TRBV12-3/TRBV12-4; abundance: .; len: 15; d_gene: .